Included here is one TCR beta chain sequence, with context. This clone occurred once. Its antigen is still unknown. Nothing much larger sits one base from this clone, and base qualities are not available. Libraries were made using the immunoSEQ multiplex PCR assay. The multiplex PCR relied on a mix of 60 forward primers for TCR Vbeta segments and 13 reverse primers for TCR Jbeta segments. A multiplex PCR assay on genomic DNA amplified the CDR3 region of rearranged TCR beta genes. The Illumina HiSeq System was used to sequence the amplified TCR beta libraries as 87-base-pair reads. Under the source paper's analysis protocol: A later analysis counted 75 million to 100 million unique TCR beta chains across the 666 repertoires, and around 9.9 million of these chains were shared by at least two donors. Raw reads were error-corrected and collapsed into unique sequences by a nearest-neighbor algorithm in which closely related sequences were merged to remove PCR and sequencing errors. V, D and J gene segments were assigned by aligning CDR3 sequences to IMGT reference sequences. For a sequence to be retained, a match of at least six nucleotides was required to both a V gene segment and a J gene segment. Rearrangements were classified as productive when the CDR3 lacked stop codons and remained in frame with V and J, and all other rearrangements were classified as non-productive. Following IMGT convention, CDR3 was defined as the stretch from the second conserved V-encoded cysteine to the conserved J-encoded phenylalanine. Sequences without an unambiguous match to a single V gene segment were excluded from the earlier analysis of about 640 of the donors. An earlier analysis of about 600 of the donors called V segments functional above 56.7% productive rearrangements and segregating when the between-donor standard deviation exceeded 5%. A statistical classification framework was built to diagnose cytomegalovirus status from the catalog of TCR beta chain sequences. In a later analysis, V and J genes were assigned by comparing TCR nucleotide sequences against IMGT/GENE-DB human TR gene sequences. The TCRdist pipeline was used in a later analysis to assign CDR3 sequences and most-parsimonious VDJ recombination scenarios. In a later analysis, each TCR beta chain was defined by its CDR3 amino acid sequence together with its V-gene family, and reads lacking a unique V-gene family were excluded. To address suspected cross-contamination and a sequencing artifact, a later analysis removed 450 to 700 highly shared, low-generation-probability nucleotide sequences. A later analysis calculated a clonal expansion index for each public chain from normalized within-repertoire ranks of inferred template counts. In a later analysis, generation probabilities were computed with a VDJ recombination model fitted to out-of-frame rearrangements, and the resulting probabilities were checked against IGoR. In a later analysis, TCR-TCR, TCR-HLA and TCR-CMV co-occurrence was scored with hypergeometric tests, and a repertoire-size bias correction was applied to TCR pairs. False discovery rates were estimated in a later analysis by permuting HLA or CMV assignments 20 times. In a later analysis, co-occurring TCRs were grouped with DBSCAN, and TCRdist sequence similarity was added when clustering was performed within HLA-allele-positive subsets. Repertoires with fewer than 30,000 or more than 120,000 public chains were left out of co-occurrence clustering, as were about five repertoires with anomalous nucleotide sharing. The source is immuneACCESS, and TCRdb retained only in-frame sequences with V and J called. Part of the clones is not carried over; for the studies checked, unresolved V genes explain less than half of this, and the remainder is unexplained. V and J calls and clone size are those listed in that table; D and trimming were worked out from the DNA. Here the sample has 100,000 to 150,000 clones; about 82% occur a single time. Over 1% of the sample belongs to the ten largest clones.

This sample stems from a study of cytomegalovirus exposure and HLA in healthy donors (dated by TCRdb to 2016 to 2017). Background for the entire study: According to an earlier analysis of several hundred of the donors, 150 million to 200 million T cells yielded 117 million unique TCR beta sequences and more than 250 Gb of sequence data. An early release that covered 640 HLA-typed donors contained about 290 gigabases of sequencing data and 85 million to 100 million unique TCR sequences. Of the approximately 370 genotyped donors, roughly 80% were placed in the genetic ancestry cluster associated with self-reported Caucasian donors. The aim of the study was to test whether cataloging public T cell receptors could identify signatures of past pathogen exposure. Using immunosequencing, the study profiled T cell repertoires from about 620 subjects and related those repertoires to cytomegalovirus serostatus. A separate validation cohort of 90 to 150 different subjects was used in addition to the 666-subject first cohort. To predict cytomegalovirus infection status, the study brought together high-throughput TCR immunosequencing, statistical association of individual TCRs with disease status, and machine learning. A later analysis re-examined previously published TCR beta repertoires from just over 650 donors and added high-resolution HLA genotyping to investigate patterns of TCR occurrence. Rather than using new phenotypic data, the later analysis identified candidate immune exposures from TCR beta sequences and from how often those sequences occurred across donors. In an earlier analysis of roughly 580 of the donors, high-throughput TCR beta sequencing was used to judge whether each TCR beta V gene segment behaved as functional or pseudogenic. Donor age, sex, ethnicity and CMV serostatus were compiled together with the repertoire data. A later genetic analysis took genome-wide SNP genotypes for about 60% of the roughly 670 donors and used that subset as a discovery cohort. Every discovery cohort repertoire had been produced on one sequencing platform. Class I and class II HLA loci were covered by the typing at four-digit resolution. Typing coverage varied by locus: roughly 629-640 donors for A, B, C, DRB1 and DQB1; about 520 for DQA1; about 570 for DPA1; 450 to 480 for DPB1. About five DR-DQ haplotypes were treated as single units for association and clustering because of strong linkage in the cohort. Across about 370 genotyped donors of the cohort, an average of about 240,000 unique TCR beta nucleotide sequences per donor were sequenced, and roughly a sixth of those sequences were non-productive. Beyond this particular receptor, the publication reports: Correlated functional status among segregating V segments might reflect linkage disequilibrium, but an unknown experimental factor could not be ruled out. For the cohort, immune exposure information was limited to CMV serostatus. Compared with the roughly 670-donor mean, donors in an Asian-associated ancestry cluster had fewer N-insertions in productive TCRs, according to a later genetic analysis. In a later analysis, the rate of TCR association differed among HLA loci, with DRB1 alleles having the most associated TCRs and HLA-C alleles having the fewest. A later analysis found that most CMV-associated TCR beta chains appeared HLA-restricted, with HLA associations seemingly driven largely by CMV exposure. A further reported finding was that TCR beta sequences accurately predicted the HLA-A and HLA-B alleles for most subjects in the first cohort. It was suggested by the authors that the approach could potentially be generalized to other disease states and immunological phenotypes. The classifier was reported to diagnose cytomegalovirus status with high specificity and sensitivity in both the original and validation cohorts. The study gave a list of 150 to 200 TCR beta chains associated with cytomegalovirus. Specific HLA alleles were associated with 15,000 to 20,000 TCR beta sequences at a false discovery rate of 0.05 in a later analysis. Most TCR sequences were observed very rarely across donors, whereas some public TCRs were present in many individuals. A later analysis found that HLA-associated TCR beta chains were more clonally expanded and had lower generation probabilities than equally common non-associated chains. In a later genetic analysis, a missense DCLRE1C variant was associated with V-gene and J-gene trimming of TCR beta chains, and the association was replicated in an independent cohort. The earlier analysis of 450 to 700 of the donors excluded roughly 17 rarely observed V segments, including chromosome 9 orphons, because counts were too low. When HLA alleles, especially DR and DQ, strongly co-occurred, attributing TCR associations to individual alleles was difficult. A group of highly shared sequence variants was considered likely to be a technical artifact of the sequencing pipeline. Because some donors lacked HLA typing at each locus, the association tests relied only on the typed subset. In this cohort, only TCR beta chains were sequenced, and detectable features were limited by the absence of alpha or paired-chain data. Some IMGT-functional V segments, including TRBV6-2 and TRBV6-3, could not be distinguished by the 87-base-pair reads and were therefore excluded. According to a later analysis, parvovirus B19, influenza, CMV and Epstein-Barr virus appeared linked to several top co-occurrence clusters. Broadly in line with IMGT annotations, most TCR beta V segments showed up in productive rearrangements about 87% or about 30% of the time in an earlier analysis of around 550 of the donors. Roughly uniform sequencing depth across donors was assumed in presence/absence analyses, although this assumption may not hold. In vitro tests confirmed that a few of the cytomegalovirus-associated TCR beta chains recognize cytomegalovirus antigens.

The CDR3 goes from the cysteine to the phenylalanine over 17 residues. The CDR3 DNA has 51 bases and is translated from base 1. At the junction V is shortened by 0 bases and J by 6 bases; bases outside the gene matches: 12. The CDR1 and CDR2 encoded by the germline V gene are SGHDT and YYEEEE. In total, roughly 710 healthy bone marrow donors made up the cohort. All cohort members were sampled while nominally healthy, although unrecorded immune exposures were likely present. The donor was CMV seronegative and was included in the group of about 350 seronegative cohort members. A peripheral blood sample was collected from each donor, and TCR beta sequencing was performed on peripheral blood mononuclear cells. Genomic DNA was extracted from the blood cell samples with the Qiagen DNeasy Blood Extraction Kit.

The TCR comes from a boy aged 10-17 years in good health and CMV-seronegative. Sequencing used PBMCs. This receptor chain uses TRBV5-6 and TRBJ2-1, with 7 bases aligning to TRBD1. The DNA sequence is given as TGTGCCAGCAGCTTGGTTTATTCGGGACAGATCCCCAATGAGCAGTTCTTC. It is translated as CASSLVYSGQIPNEQFF.